These 13 T cell receptor beta chains came from one sample sequenced in a study of chemoradiotherapy in HPV16-positive cancers (dated by TCRdb to the early 2020s). Library preparation used the immunoSEQ multiplex PCR assay. TCRdb retrieved this table from immuneACCESS and kept in-frame rearrangements only. Not all clones are present; in checked studies, unresolved V genes account for under half, and no reason is known for the remainder. This sample has a few thousand clones in its table, and over 75% of those were observed once. 3.8% of the sample is in the top ten clones. The specimen comprised tumor tissue, sampled from a patient who underwent chemoradiotherapy. Every receptor here comes from a human donor with HPV-associated anogenital cancer.

V is TRBV11-2 and J is TRBJ2-7; unclear D gene. Trimming pared 5 bases from V and 9 bases from J, leaving 20 bases between. Looked up from germline, CDR1 is SGHAT and CDR2 is FQNNGV. This CDR3 region has 14 residues. The CDR3 sequence: CASSLESSSFGQYF. The CDR3, as DNA: TGTGCCAGCAGCCTCGAAAGCTCCTCGTTTGGGCAGTACTTC.

The chain recombines TRBV19 with TRBJ1-1; a weak D match, TRBD1 (6 bases). V lost 7 bases, J lost 3 bases, and 15 bases lay in between. This CDR3 is 14 amino acids long. CDR1 and CDR2 from the germline V gene are LNHDA and SQIVND (reference sequence). In nucleotides, the CDR3 is TGTGCCAGTATGGGGGGGGGCCCGTACACTGAAGCTTTCTTT. It specifies CASMGGGPYTEAFF.

The V and J genes are TRBV7-2 and TRBJ1-4; 7 bases map to TRBD1. Per the germline V gene, CDR1 is SGHTA and CDR2 is FQGNSA. V shed 5 bases and J 10 bases; nucleotides not matched to a gene: 10. The CDR3 is 14 amino acids. This CDR3 is CASSAAGRTGKLFF. The CDR3 DNA reads as TGTGCCAGCAGCGCCGCCGGCAGGACAGGAAAACTGTTTTTT.

J is TRBJ1-1 and V is TRBV18, with D possibly matching TRBD1 (5 bases). The germline gives CDR1 KGHSH, CDR2 LQKENI. The CDR3 extends over 13 amino acids. V was pared by 5 bases and J by 1 base, with 8 bases between. Here the CDR3 reads CASSGTQNTEAFF. The CDR3 DNA sequence: TGTGCCAGCTCAGGGACCCAGAACACTGAAGCTTTCTTT.

The gene calls are TRBV4-1 and TRBJ2-1, with D uncertain. The CDR3 runs to 16 residues. Germline V CDR1 and CDR2: MGHRA, YSYEKL. Trimming took off 3 bases at V and 7 bases at J, with 19 bases between the two ends. The CDR3 loop reads CASSQESSVVGNEQFF. DNA of the CDR3: TGCGCCAGCAGCCAGGAATCGAGTGTAGTGGGGAATGAGCAGTTCTTC.

This chain links TRBV7-8 with TRBJ2-2; tentatively, D is TRBD2 (5 bases). Germline lookup yields CDR1 SGHVS and CDR2 FQNEAQ. The ends were cut back, 4 bases at V and 0 bases at J, with 9 bases in the middle. The CDR3 covers 15 residues. The CDR3 region is CASSYGGPNTGELFF. The CDR3 bases are TGTGCCAGCAGCTACGGAGGCCCGAACACCGGGGAGCTGTTTTTT.

Here the CDR3 DNA reads TGTGCCAGCAGTGGCTCACAACCGCGTAATTCACCCCTCCACTTT. Translating it yields CASSGSQPRNSPLHF. The chain uses TRBV2 and TRBJ1-6; D gene uncertain. V was pared by 4 bases and J by 6 bases, with 13 bases between. Germline V lookup: CDR1 SNHLY, CDR2 FYNNEI. The CDR3 loop spans 15 amino acids.

The V gene is TRBV28, the J gene TRBJ1-5; no definite D call. The CDR3 has 13 residues. Looked up from germline, CDR1 is MDHEN and CDR2 is SYDVKM. Trimming shortened V by 2 bases and J by 6 bases, and 8 bases separated the two germline ends. The CDR3 nucleotides are TGTGCCAGCAGTTTAGGCGGAGTTCAGCCCCAGCATTTT. Translating gives CASSLGGVQPQHF.

The chain has TRBV5-1 and TRBJ1-1; D unresolved. Trimming shortened V by 0 bases and J by 0 bases, and 6 bases separated the two germline ends. This CDR3 region has 14 residues. Germline V gene sequence: CDR1 SGHRS, CDR2 YFSETQ. In DNA form, the CDR3 reads TGCGCCAGCAGCTTGGCGACGGTGAACACTGAAGCTTTCTTT. Protein sequence: CASSLATVNTEAFF. The variable domain in full, completed from reference TRBV5-1 and TRBJ1-1, reads KAGVTQTPRYLIKTRGQQVTLSCSPISGHRSVSWYQQTPGQGLQFLFEYFSETQRNKGNFPGRFSGRQFSNSRSEMNVSTLELGDSALYLCASSLATVNTEAFFGQGTRLTVV.

The chain joins TRBV11-1 to TRBJ1-1; D is undetermined. The CDR3 is 12 amino acids. From germline, CDR1 is SGHAT and CDR2 FQDESV (reference sequence). V lost 4 bases, J lost 4 bases, and 7 bases lay in between. The CDR3 loop is CASSSDRTEAFF. CDR3 in DNA: TGTGCCAGCAGCTCTGATCGCACTGAAGCTTTCTTT.

The V call is TRBV5-8, the J call TRBJ2-5; 11 nucleotides agree with TRBD1. The germline gives CDR1 SGHTS, CDR2 YDEGEE. V lost 3 bases and J lost 5; bases outside the gene matches: 12. CDR3 length: 17 amino acids. As DNA, the CDR3 is TGTGCCAGCAGCTCAAACACTGGACAGGGGGCTTGGGAGACCCAGTACTTC. This codes for CASSSNTGQGAWETQYF.

The genes are TRBV7-2 and TRBJ2-6, with 8 bases aligning to TRBD1. Germline loops: CDR1 SGHTA, CDR2 FQGNSA. Unmatched junction bases numbered 3, after V lost 5 bases and J lost 0 bases. The CDR3 extends over 16 amino acids. In nucleotides, the CDR3 is TGTGCCAGCAGCGGCGGGACAGGCTCTGGGGCCAACGTCCTGACTTTC. Its protein is CASSGGTGSGANVLTF. Drawing the rest from reference TRBV7-2 and TRBJ2-6, the complete variable domain is GAGVSQSPSNKVTEKGKDVELRCDPISGHTALYWYRQSLGQGLEFLIYFQGNSAPDKSGLPSDRFSAERTGGSVSTLTIQRTQQEDSAVYLCASSGGTGSGANVLTFGAGSRLTVL.

The V and J genes are TRBV7-9 and TRBJ2-7; the match to TRBD2 covers 10 bases. Unmatched junction bases numbered 11, after V lost 0 bases and J lost 3 bases. The germline V gene encodes CDR1 SEHNR and CDR2 FQNEAQ (reference sequence). The CDR3 contains 18 residues. CDR3: CASSLASSGSGWGYEQYF. DNA for the CDR3: TGTGCCAGCAGCTTAGCGTCTAGCGGGAGCGGCTGGGGCTACGAGCAGTACTTC.